What follows are 2 T cell receptor beta chains derived from one specimen sequenced in a study of radiotherapy plus CTLA-4 blockade in lung cancer. Profiling relied on immunoSEQ multiplex PCR, and the TCRdb table lists in-frame clones only, not all of them. The sample carries about 67,000 clones, approximately 76% recorded once. Material: peripheral blood, obtained from a patient treated with radiotherapy plus ipilimumab. The origin of the receptors is a human donor with non-small cell lung cancer whose response to radiotherapy plus ipilimumab could not be evaluated. Some clones in this sample may be carry-over from other donors' samples.

This clone has only a few counts. The chain employs TRBV2 and TRBJ2-1; TRBD2 matches at 11 bases. This CDR3 comprises 15 residues. CDR1 and CDR2 (germline): SNHLY, FYNNEI. V gave up 7 bases and J gave up 6 bases; unmatched junction bases: 8. The CDR3 reads CASINSGGVVNEQFF. DNA of the CDR3: TGTGCCAGCATTAATAGCGGGGGGGTCGTCAATGAGCAGTTCTTC.

The chain couples TRBV5-1 to TRBJ2-7, with TRBD1 matching over 7 bases. This CDR3 contains 15 residues. Germline loops: CDR1 SGHRS, CDR2 YFSETQ. Germline trimming cut 3 bases from V and 1 base from J; bases unmatched to any gene: 7. In DNA, the CDR3 is TGCGCCAGCAGCTGGACAGGTAGATCTTCCTACGAGCAGTACTTC. Amino acids: CASSWTGRSSYEQYF.